This T cell receptor beta chain was captured by sequencing in a study of metastatic and nonmetastatic thyroid tumors. Study in general: Comparison of repertoires was carried out across blood and tumor or nodule tissue from malignant and benign thyroid patients.

None of the patients had undergone any treatment ahead of thyroid surgery. The CDR3 consists of 12 residues. Between the trimmed V and J ends, which lost 5 bases and 3 bases, there was a span of 8 bases. Germline CDR1 is MDHEN and CDR2 is SYDVKM. As regards this clone: The target antigen is unknown.

TCRdb re-called clones via MiXCR from the PCR reads. The sample lists about 15,000 clones; about 29% were seen once. Findings and caveats of the study: For both blood and tumor, malignant thyroid tumors reportedly showed significantly higher TCR beta diversity than benign nodules did.

The sample comprised tumor tissue. This clonotype was sampled from a male donor with papillary thyroid cancer or a benign thyroid nodule (not recorded which). Some clones in this sample may be carry-over from other donors' samples. V is TRBV28 and J is TRBJ2-7; D unclear. CDR3 amino acids: CASSGVGYEQYF. In DNA form, the CDR3 reads TGTGCCAGCAGTGGCGTCGGCTACGAGCAGTACTTC. Using reference TRBV28 and TRBJ2-7 for the parts outside the CDR3, the full variable domain is DVKVTQSSRYLVKRTGEKVFLECVQDMDHENMFWYRQDPGLGLRLIYFSYDVKMKEKGDIPEGYSVSREKKERFSLILESASTNQTSMYLCASSGVGYEQYFGPGTRLTVT.